This T cell receptor (beta chain) comes out of a study of siplizumab effects on memory and regulatory T cells (dated by TCRdb to between 2018 and 2021). For the wider study: The effect of the anti-CD2 antibody siplizumab on alloreactive T-cell subsets was examined in allogeneic mixed lymphocyte reactions constructed from human PBMCs.

Including the terminal cysteine and phenylalanine, the CDR3 comprises 14 residues. Only the CDR3 region is kept as DNA, spanning 42 bases read in frame from base 1. The germline V gene provides CDR1 ENHRY and CDR2 SYGVKD. Trimming takes 4 bases from V and 7 bases from J, and the germline ends sit 16 bases apart. TCRbeta CDR3 sequencing was performed on sorted unstimulated T cells and on proliferating T cells recovered from mixed lymphocyte reactions. Fresh whole blood from fewer than twelve HLA-typed healthy donors was used to isolate PBMCs. To map where alloreactive clones came from, unstimulated CD4+ non-regulatory T cells were FACS-sorted. The investigation overall reported the following: A naive or memory phenotype could not be assigned to roughly 75-96% of proliferating CD4+ or CD8+ clones. Among mappable alloreactive CD4+ clones, an average Treg-derived fraction of about 70% was observed with siplizumab, compared with roughly 25% in control reactions. The suppressive function of proliferating Tregs from siplizumab cultures was not functionally confirmed. The cumulative frequency of alloreactive sequences that could be traced back to unstimulated CD4+ memory T cells was significantly reduced by siplizumab. Because sequences at frequencies below about 10^-5 were poorly captured, only a minor fraction of alloreactive clones could be mapped back to unstimulated subsets. Unstimulated naive T cells appeared to be more diverse than memory T cells, and naive cells seemed to make a substantial contribution to the alloresponse.

Library preparation employed the immunoSEQ multiplex PCR assay. Approximately 93,000 TCR templates per sample were assayed by the deep sequencing platform. Genomic DNA extracted from sorted T cells was used for TCRbeta CDR3 sequencing. As for how the authors treated the data: The R programming language was used for clonal analysis of TCRbeta CDR3 data. Unstimulated samples were compared with post-reaction CFSE-low samples to define alloreactive CD4+ and CD8+ clones. By matching sequences to the repertoires of sorted unstimulated Treg and non-Treg cells, each alloreactive CD4+ clone was assigned a regulatory or non-regulatory origin. Entries here come from immuneACCESS through TCRdb and include only in-frame sequences with V and J called. Some clones fail to appear in such tables; in the studies checked, an unresolved V gene covers under half of the shortfall, and the cause of the remainder is unknown. That table is the source of V, J and clone size, and D and trimming were worked out from the DNA. In this sample the table shows about 120,000 clones, 80% to 95% of which occur a single time. Together, the top ten hold around 0.16% of the sample.

A single count supports this clone. Its antigen is unknown. No base quality values were provided; no much bigger clone lies one nucleotide off. Sequences were obtained from non-Treg CD4+ T cells sorted from blood. The sample's cell subset or site, from its label and the paper: FACS-sorted unstimulated CD4+ non-regulatory T cells. Here the chain combines TRBV10-3 and TRBJ1-1; TRBD1 is a possible D gene, resting on 5 matching bases. The receptor comes from a human donor in good health. The DNA sequence reads TGTGCCATCAGTGTGGGCGGGGAGACAGATGAAGCTTTCTTT. Translated, it gives CAISVGGETDEAFF.